This T cell receptor beta chain was recovered during a study of response to subunit inactivated influenza vaccine listed by TCRdb under 2018. Looking at the study overall: Deep quantitative profiling of the T cell receptor repertoire was used in the study to follow responses to a trivalent subunit inactivated influenza vaccine.

As concerns this clonotype: Its antigen target is currently unknown. The input lacks base qualities; no much larger clone sits a single base away.

The CDR3 numbers 17 residues from cysteine through phenylalanine. Only CDR3 DNA is held: 51 bases, read in frame from base 1. After removal of 8 bases from V and 2 bases from J, the junction retains 12 bases not matched to a gene. Based on the germline V gene, the CDR1 and CDR2 sequences are MNHEY and SVGEGT. Preparation of the library involved RT-PCR. Instrument on record: Illumina HiSeq 2500. The raw public reads went through TCRdb reprocessing: fastp at Q25, MiXCR clone calling, in-frame beta chains kept. For every CDR3 protein sequence, its rows merge into one entry that carries the most common genes and DNA. The sample table contains around 600,000 distinct CDR3 sequences; only one count was recorded for roughly 10% of them. The biggest ten clones account for roughly 11% of the sample. Study-wide conclusions, independent of this receptor: According to the authors, only a limited number of new T cells may be recruited by each seasonal influenza vaccination.

These data are also associated with another study on T cells expressing NK-cell markers. The second publication reports: 5'RACE template switching, by which a universal primer site and unique molecular identifiers were added, was used to make TCR beta cDNA libraries. Fewer than ten donors provided sorted CD3+CD56+NKG2C+, CD3+CD56+NKG2C- and CD3+CD56-NKG2C+ T-cell subsets, whose TCR beta-chain repertoires were profiled. Among the eight sequenced donors, only one was HCMV-seronegative, while the other seven were HCMV-seropositive. To restrict sorting to alphabetaTCR-expressing T cells, an anti-gammadeltaTCR antibody was added in several experiments. For five or six donors, the dominant CD3+CD56+NKG2C+ clonotypes were among the top 10 CD8+ clonotypes and accounted for roughly 1.0-8% of CD8+ T cells. Those dominant clonotypes were again the most abundant among CD3+CD56-NKG2C+ cells in several donors, at about 25-60.1%. Whether the expanded NKG2C-expressing T cell clones were specific for HCMV antigens was left unclear. All eight donors whose samples were sequenced were randomly selected healthy volunteers, three of them men and five women. A commercial ELISA kit detecting HCMV-specific IgG in serum was used to determine HCMV serostatus. Ficoll density gradient centrifugation was used to isolate peripheral blood mononuclear cells from blood. For six donors, unsorted PBMC were also used to sequence bulk peripheral blood T-cell repertoires. Synthesis of cDNA was primed from the TCR beta constant segment and was followed by two consecutive PCR amplification steps. Libraries were sequenced as 2 x 150 bp reads on Illumina HiSeq 2000/2500, MiSeq or NextSeq. MIGEC was used to demultiplex reads and group the reads by UMI, and MiTCR was used to assemble and quantify clonotypes. Only TCR cDNA sequences supported by at least two reads were kept to exclude erroneous sequences. The tcR package was used for downstream repertoire analysis, and clonotypes were matched between fractions using CDR3 nucleotide sequence together with V segment. VDJmatch was used to annotate antigen specificity against VDJdb, with one amino acid substitution allowed in CDR3.

Here the chain combines TRBV6-2 or TRBV6-3 and TRBJ2-1; 10 nucleotides in the junction match TRBD2. Sequences were derived from PBMCs from blood, sampled on the day of vaccination. The receptor was isolated from a man aged 45-65 years who received an inactivated influenza vaccine. Donor details come from another sample of the same person, matched by shared clones. At the DNA level, the sequence is TGTGCCAGCGCCGGGACTAGCGAATCTACCGCCTACAATGAGCAGTTCTTC. Its protein is CASAGTSESTAYNEQFF.